A selection of T cell receptor beta chains follows, all from one sample in a study of radiation and T cells in renal cell carcinoma. Profiled with immunoSEQ multiplex PCR; TCRdb holds only in-frame clones, not every one. In the table there are 130,000 to 150,000 clones, approximately 86% of which are singletons. The input for sequencing was blood, taken from a patient whose treatment included radiotherapy and nephrectomy. These receptors were taken from a woman in her forties or fifties with renal cell carcinoma. The CDR3 runs from the conserved cysteine through the conserved F or W. The order of the fields is J gene, clone size, V gene, D gene, CDR3 protein, CDR3 DNA. The D gene is left open where the match is weak. Only some rows state a clone size, as once, few, many or a class for expanded clones.

>TRBJ1-4|once|TRBV6-5|.
CASSSPETGNEKLFF
TGTGCCAGCAGTTCCCCGGAAACTGGGAATGAAAAACTGTTTTTT
>TRBJ2-3|.|TRBV9|.
CASSVGSPNTQYF
TGTGCCAGCAGCGTAGGGTCACCCAATACGCAGTATTTT
>TRBJ1-4|.|TRBV9|.
CASSQNNNEKLFF
TGTGCCAGCAGTCAAAACAATAATGAAAAACTGTTTTTT
>TRBJ2-2|.|TRBV19|.
CASSWSYTGELFF
TGTGCCAGTAGTTGGAGCTACACCGGGGAGCTGTTTTTT
>TRBJ2-3|.|TRBV27|TRBD2
CASSLYASGSNTDTQYF
TGTGCCAGCAGTTTATACGCTAGCGGCTCCAACACAGATACGCAGTATTTT
>TRBJ2-7|.|TRBV2|.
CASTQGSNEQYF
TGTGCCAGCACCCAGGGGAGCAACGAGCAGTACTTC
>TRBJ1-4|few|TRBV25-1|.
CASDRPVGRVDFELFF
TGTGCCAGCGACCGTCCGGTAGGCAGGGTCGATTTTGAACTGTTTTTT
>TRBJ2-2|.|TRBV5-6|.
CASSSLNQRVNTGELFF
TGTGCCAGCAGCTCCCTAAACCAGCGGGTTAACACCGGGGAGCTGTTTTTT
>TRBJ2-6|.|TRBV5-1|.
CASSFLGDLSSGANVLTF
TGCGCCAGCAGCTTTTTAGGGGACCTAAGCTCTGGGGCCAACGTCCTGACTTTC
>TRBJ1-6|.|TRBV5-1|TRBD1
CASSFRGENSPLHF
TGCGCCAGCAGCTTCAGGGGGGAGAATTCACCCCTCCACTTT
>TRBJ2-2|.|TRBV6-1|.
CASSEARNTGELFF
TGTGCCAGCAGTGAAGCCCGGAACACCGGGGAGCTGTTTTTT
>TRBJ1-1|.|TRBV5-1|.
CASSFAGGENTEAFF
TGCGCCAGCAGCTTTGCGGGGGGAGAGAACACTGAAGCTTTCTTT
>TRBJ2-4|.|TRBV7-9|.
CASSPDSLWVAKNIQYF
TGTGCCAGCAGCCCTGACAGCCTGTGGGTTGCCAAAAACATTCAGTACTTC